This TCR beta chain was documented in a study of cytomegalovirus exposure and HLA in healthy donors. About the study: Genetic ancestry analysis placed around 76% of the 410 or so donors that were genotyped in the Caucasian-associated cluster.

CDR1 is SGHAT and CDR2 is FQNNGV in the germline V gene. Unmatched junction bases numbered 2, after V lost 2 bases and J lost 4 bases. The CDR3 loop spans 14 amino acids. Turning to this clone: What it binds is not known.

In the PCR, 60 Vbeta and 13 Jbeta primers were used. TCRdb's copy holds only in-frame clones and misses some; the assay was immunoSEQ multiplex PCR. Among 130,000 or so clones listed, about 72% were seen once. Study-level findings and limits: Later analysis suggested links between common viral pathogens and several top significant clusters.

J is TRBJ1-3 and V is TRBV11-2; 7 nucleotides match TRBD1. Sequenced input: PBMCs. This receptor was obtained from a female donor in good health and CMV-seronegative. CDR3 amino acids: CASSLQDRGNTIYF. CDR3 in DNA: TGTGCCAGCAGCTTACAGGACAGGGGAAACACCATATATTTT.